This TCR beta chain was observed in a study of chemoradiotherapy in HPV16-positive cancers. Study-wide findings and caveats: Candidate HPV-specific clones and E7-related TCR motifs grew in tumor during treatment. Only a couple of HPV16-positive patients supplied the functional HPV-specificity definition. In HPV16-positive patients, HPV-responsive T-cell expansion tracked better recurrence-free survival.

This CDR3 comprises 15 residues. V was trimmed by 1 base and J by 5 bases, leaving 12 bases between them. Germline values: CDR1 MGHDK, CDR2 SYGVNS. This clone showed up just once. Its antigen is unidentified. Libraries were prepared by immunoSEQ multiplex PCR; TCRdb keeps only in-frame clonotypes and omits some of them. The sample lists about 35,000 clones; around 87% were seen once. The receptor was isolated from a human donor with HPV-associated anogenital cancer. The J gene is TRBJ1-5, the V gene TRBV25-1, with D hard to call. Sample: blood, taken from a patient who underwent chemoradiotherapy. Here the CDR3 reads CASSESGTMYQPQHF. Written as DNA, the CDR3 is TGTGCCAGCAGTGAATCGGGAACAATGTATCAGCCCCAGCATTTT. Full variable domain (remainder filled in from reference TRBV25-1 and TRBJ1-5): EADIYQTPRYLVIGTGKKITLECSQTMGHDKMYWYQQDPGMELHLIHYSYGVNSTEKGDLSSESTVSRIRTEHFPLTLESARPSHTSQYLCASSESGTMYQPQHFGDGTRLSIL.